Described below is a single TCR beta chain sequence and its context. There is no known antigen for this receptor. No much larger clonotype is one base removed from it; base qualities were not supplied. The collaborating institutions used their own protocols to collect whole blood in K2EDTA tubes. For TCRbeta analysis, collaborators shipped samples in one of three forms: frozen whole blood, isolated PBMCs, or DNA extracted from either of those sample types. Inclusive of the bounding cysteine and phenylalanine, the CDR3 is 13 residues long. Just CDR3 DNA is preserved here, 39 bases in frame from base 1. Per the germline V gene, SGDLS is the CDR1 and YYNGEE is the CDR2. Trimming takes 0 bases from V and 11 bases from J, and the germline ends sit 15 bases apart. This entry belongs to a study of blood T cell repertoires in COVID-19 (dated by TCRdb to 2019 to 2021). At the level of the whole study: Collaborator samples came from the United States, Italy and Spain and covered acute and convalescent phases of COVID-19. The samples were drawn from the first 160 participants of the ongoing ImmuneRACE study and from 950 to 1,500 subjects provided by 6 global collaborators. Where available, HLA class I and class II types were obtained from metadata supplied by the sample provider rather than from assay-based typing. The prospective study material was composed of cDNA or gDNA derived from T cells, B-cell-depleted T cells, or PBMCs. Subjects who had been exposed to COVID-19, were actively infected with it, or had recovered from it provided the deeply sampled blood TCRbeta repertoires that made up the dataset. A de-identified subject ID, COVID-19 status, age in years and sex were almost always included in the sample metadata. The repertoires were released in a freely available public database intended as a resource for research on the immune response to SARS-CoV-2. What the work shows at the level of the full study, not this receptor alone: The amount of clinical and demographic metadata varied by source and participant and was provided uncurated.

TCRbeta CDR3 regions were amplified from genomic DNA using the immunoSEQ Assay, a bias-controlled multiplex PCR. Per the authors' processing: Within the assay, amplification of reference gene primers was used to estimate how many nucleated cells each sample contained. Sequence reads were collapsed and filtered to measure the absolute abundance of every unique TCRbeta CDR3 rearrangement. For each sample, productive Simpson clonality was calculated as the square root of Simpson's diversity index over productive rearrangements. TCRdb retrieved this table from immuneACCESS and kept in-frame rearrangements only. Not all clones are present; in checked studies, unresolved V genes account for under half, and no reason is known for the remainder. From that table come the V and J calls and clone size; the DNA was used to work out D and trimming. The sample table contains 60,000 to 75,000 clones; only one count was recorded for roughly 85% of them. Jointly, the top ten make up approximately 20% of the sample.

The sample comprised peripheral blood. This TCR was sampled from a woman older than 75 with acute or convalescent COVID-19. This chain is built from TRBV9 and TRBJ2-7; a tentative D call is TRBD1 (6 bases match). The CDR3 amino acid sequence is: CASSVADEQGKYF. Here is the DNA: TGTGCCAGCAGCGTAGCCGATGAGCAGGGGAAGTACTTC.